This TCR beta chain is from a study of shared clonotypes between healthy human individuals. For the study at large: Sampling drew on donors who were a couple of women and a few men aged 18 to 49.

Genomic DNA from each subset was divided evenly over several immunoSEQ plates. Sequencing used immunoSEQ multiplex PCR; TCRdb keeps in-frame clones, though not all of them. The table lists 2 million to 2.5 million clones, roughly 95% of them singletons, with around 0.13% in the top ten. Study results and limitations: Rarefaction showed that sequencing of sorted subsets was incomplete (despite large depth).

All the donors were Caucasian adults who lived in Nashville, Tennessee. For this clone: The antigen remains undetermined.

V was shortened by 11 bases and J by 6 bases, with 5 bases between the two germline ends. The germline V gene has CDR1 MDHEN and CDR2 SYDVKM. This CDR3 has 10 amino acids. The chain is built from TRBV28 and TRBJ1-6, with no clear D. Input material: naive CD4+ T cells sorted from blood. Subset given: CD45RA+ positively selected. The sequence derives from a man between 18 and 29 years old in good health. The CDR3 sequence is CAVINSPLHF. CDR3 coding DNA: TGTGCCGTGATTAATTCACCCCTCCACTTT.